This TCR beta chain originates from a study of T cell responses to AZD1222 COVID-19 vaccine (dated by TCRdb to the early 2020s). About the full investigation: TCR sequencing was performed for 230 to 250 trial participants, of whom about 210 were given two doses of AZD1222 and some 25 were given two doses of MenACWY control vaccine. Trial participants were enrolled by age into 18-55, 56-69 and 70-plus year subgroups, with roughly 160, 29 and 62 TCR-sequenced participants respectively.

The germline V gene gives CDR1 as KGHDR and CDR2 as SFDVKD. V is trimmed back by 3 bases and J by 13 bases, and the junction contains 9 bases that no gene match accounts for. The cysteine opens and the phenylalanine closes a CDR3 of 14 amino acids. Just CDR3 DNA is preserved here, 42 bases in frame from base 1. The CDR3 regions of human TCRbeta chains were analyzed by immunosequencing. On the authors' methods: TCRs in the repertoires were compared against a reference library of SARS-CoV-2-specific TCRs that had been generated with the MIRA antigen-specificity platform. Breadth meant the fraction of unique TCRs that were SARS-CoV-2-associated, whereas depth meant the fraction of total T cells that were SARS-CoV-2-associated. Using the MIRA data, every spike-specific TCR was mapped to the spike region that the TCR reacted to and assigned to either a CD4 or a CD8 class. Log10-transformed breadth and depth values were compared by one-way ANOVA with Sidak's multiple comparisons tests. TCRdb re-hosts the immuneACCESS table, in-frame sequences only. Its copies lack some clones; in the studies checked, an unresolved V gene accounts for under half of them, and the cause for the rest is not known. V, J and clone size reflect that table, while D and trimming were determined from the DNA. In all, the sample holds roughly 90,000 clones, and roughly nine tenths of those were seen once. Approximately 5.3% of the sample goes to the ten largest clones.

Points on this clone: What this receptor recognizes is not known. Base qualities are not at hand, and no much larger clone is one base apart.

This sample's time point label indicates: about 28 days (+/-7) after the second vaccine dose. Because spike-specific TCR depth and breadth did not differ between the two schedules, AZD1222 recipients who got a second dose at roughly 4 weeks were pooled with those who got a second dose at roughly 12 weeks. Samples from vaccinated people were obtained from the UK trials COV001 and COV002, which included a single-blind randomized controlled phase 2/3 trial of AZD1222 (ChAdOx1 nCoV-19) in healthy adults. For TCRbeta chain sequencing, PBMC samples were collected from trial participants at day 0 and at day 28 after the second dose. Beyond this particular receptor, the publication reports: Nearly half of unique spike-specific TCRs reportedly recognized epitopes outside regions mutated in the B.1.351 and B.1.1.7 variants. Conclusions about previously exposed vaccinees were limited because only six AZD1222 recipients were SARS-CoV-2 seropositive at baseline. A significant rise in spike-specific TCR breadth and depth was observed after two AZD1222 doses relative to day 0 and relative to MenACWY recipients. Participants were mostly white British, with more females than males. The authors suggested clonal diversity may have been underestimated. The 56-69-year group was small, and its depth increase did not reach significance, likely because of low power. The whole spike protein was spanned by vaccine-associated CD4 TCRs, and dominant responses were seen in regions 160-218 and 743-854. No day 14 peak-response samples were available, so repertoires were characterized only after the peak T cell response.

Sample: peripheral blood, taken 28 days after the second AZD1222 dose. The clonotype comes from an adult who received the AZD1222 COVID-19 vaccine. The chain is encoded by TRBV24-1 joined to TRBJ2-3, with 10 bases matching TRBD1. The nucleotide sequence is TGTGCCACCAGTGATGAGCGACAGGGGGCTAATAAGTATTTT. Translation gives CATSDERQGANKYF.